These 22 T cell receptor beta chains originate from one sample sequenced in a study of CD8+CD57+ T cells in acquired aplastic anemia. Sequencing was done on patients that had shown CD8+CD57+ cell expansion by flow cytometry. Profiles of TCR beta VDJ and CDR3 were generated from a genomic DNA template. In TCRdb, the reads were re-called with MiXCR into one record per CDR3 protein. Of approximately 170,000 distinct CDR3 sequences in the sample, around 43% were seen once. Material for sequencing was sorted CD4+, CD8+, or CD8+CD57+ T cells (not recorded which) from PBMCs. These receptor sequences come from a human donor with aplastic anemia.

This clonotype occurred many times. The V and J genes are TRBV9 and TRBJ2-1; 8 nucleotides align to TRBD2. The CDR3 extends over 17 amino acids. The trim removed 0 bases at V and 8 bases at J, leaving 13 bases unmatched. Germline values: CDR1 SGDLS, CDR2 YYNGEE. The DNA for the CDR3 is TGTGCCAGCAGCGTAGATCTAGCGGGTCTTAGAGGAGATGAGCAGTTCTTC. It codes for CASSVDLAGLRGDEQFF.

The chain combines TRBV10-3 with TRBJ1-2; D might be TRBD1 (6 bases). The CDR3 is 15 residues long. Per germline, CDR1 ENHRY and CDR2 SYGVKD. V lost 2 bases and J 8 bases, leaving 18 bases between the germline ends. CDR3 bases: TGTGCCATCAGTGAGGGGCGACAGGCCGCACAGGGCTACACCTTC. It is translated as CAISEGRQAAQGYTF.

Written as DNA, the CDR3 is TGTGCCAGCAGCCGTAGCGGGGAGACCCAGTACTTC. It codes for CASSRSGETQYF. The rearrangement joins TRBV16 to TRBJ2-5; the match to TRBD2 covers 7 bases. The germline V gene encodes CDR1 KGHSY and CDR2 FQNENV. The CDR3 extends over 12 amino acids. The ends lost 4 bases at V and 5 bases at J; junction bases unmatched: 1. Full variable domain (rest looked up from reference TRBV16 and TRBJ2-5): GEEVAQTPKHLVRGEGQKAKLYCAPIKGHSYVFWYQQVLKNEFKFLISFQNENVFDETGMPKERFSAKCLPNSPCSLEIQATKLEDSAVYFCASSRSGETQYFGPGTRLLVL.

A note on this clonotype: This sequence may be a read error, since a much larger clone differs from it by one base. The chain carries TRBV20-1 and TRBJ1-6; a weak D match, TRBD1 (5 bases). V gave up 2 bases and J gave up 5 bases, with 10 bases separating them. CDR1 DFQATT and CDR2 SNEGSKA come from the germline V gene (reference sequence). The CDR3 consists of 14 residues. This CDR3 is CSARFGADNSPLHF. CDR3 sequence (DNA): TGCAGTGCTAGATTCGGGGCGGATAATTCACCCCTCCACTTT.

As concerns this clonotype: In this CDR3 the conserved last residue, phenylalanine or tryptophan, is missing, so a read error is likely. V and J are TRBV6-5 and TRBJ1-1; a weak D match, TRBD1 (5 bases). Germline V lookup: CDR1 MNHEY, CDR2 SVGAGI. Trimming took off 2 bases at V and 7 bases at J, with 17 bases between the two ends. This CDR3 is 15 amino acids long. The CDR3 bases are TGTGCCAGCAGTTACCAGGGAGGACTTGGGAGTGAAGCTTTCCTT. Its protein is CASSYQGGLGSEAFL.

Concerning this clonotype itself: The junction shows a germline mismatch at one end, possibly a read error. This chain uses TRBV6-5 with TRBJ1-5; maybe TRBD1 (6 bases). Germline lookup yields CDR1 MNHEY and CDR2 SVGAGI. There are 17 residues in the CDR3. The CDR3 coding sequence is TGTGCCAGCAGTTTACCCGGGGGGGGCGAGAGCAATCAGTCCCAGCATTTT. Its protein is CASSLPGGGESNQSQHF.

This sequence joins TRBV20-1 and TRBJ2-7, with 7 bases fitting TRBD1. The length of the CDR3 is 11 residues. CDR1 and CDR2 (germline): DFQATT, SNEGSKA (reference sequence). J was trimmed by 6 bases and V by 3 bases; bases with no gene match: 2. This chain's CDR3 is CSARTGSEQYF. The CDR3 nucleotides read TGCAGTGCTAGGACAGGGAGCGAGCAGTACTTC.

A few counts support this clonotype. This chain joins TRBV12-5 and TRBJ2-4; 9 bases map to TRBD2. Per the germline V gene, CDR1 is LGHNT and CDR2 is FRNRAP. This CDR3 region has 15 residues. J lost 9 bases, V lost 6 bases, and 12 bases had no gene match. The CDR3 sequence: CASGAFAGGHVIQYF. CDR3 coding DNA: TGTGCTAGTGGGGCCTTTGCGGGAGGGCATGTCATTCAGTACTTC.

This clonotype showed up many times. The CDR3 protein is CASSRTGTDTQYF. The CDR3 DNA follows: TGTGCCAGCAGCCGGACGGGCACAGATACGCAGTATTTT. This rearrangement joins TRBV7-2 to TRBJ2-3, with D uncertain. V lost 5 bases and J 1 base, leaving 7 bases between the germline ends. The length of the CDR3 is 13 residues. CDR1 is SGHTA and CDR2 is FQGNSA in the germline V gene.

This sequence joins TRBV2 and TRBJ1-2; 8 bases agree with TRBD1. Germline V gives CDR1 SNHLY, CDR2 FYNNEI. The length of the CDR3 is 12 residues. CDR3 DNA: TGTGCTCCACACAGGGGGAACTATGGCTACACCTTC. Translating gives CAPHRGNYGYTF.

This clonotype was recorded at least ten times. The V call is TRBV25-1, the J call TRBJ1-1, with a tentative D call TRBD1 (6 bases). V was pared by 7 bases and J by 5 bases, with 8 bases between. The germline gives CDR1 MGHDK, CDR2 SYGVNS. This CDR3 is 11 amino acids long. The CDR3 sequence is CASIRGTEAFF. The CDR3 bases are TGTGCCAGCATCAGGGGTACTGAAGCTTTCTTT.

The J gene is TRBJ2-3, the V gene TRBV15; perhaps D is TRBD1 or TRBD2 (5 bases each). The CDR3 sequence is 15 residues long. Trimming removed 3 bases from V and 0 bases from J, with 10 bases in between. Germline V gene data show CDR1 as LNHNV and CDR2 as YYDKDF (reference sequence). Written as DNA, the CDR3 is TGTGCCACCAGCAGCGGGGCGACGAGCACAGATACGCAGTATTTT. Translation gives CATSSGATSTDTQYF.

This sequence joins TRBV5-4 and TRBJ2-3, with 7 bases identical to TRBD2. Unmatched junction bases numbered 10, after V lost 3 bases and J lost 0 bases. Looked up from germline, CDR1 is SGHNT and CDR2 is YYREEE (reference sequence). CDR3 length equals 17 residues. CDR3: CASSWRRGRDSTDTQYF. The CDR3 DNA follows: TGTGCCAGCAGCTGGCGTCGAGGGAGGGATAGCACAGATACGCAGTATTTT.

The chain is built from TRBV10-3 and TRBJ2-5; 10 bases agree with TRBD1. Germline CDR1 and CDR2: ENHRY and SYGVKD. J was trimmed by 5 bases and V by 3 bases; bases with no gene match: 6. This CDR3 region has 15 residues. The CDR3 nucleotides are TGTGCCATCAGTGATCCGACAGGGGGCAGGGAGACCCAGTACTTC. The encoded protein is CAISDPTGGRETQYF.

As to this clonotype: This sequence may be a read error, since a much larger clone differs from it by one base. The V and J genes are TRBV19 and TRBJ1-5; weak D call: TRBD1 (5 bases). Trimming removed 11 bases from V and 5 bases from J, with 16 bases in between. The CDR3 is 13 residues long. Germline-derived CDR1 and CDR2 are LNHDA and SQIVND (reference sequence). CDR3 region: CAGKGEGYQPQHF. The CDR3 DNA reads as TGTGCCGGTAAAGGGGAGGGCTATCAGCCCCAGCATTTT.

The table lists this clonotype with many counts. V usage is TRBV20-1 and J usage is TRBJ1-5, with 8 positions matching TRBD1. The germline V gene encodes CDR1 DFQATT and CDR2 SNEGSKA (reference sequence). Unmatched junction bases numbered 5, after V lost 6 bases and J lost 7 bases. The CDR3 contains 12 residues. The CDR3 nucleotides read TGCAGTGCCGGACAGGGTGACCAGCCCCAGCATTTT. The encoded protein is CSAGQGDQPQHF.

This chain joins TRBV29-1 and TRBJ2-7; 7 bases agree with TRBD1. The CDR3 runs to 13 residues. Germline trimming cut 7 bases from V and 9 bases from J; bases unmatched to any gene: 15. Germline V CDR1 and CDR2: SQVTM, ANQGSEA. CDR3 sequence (DNA): TGCAGCGCTGATGAGGGGGCGGCAGATACGCAGTACGTC. This encodes CSADEGAADTQYV.

The table lists this clonotype with many counts. The gene calls are TRBV3-1 and TRBJ2-5; 9 bases line up with TRBD1. Germline lookup yields CDR1 LGHDT and CDR2 YNNKEL (reference sequence). This CDR3 is built from 15 residues. V dropped 4 bases and J dropped 2; count of bases not matched to a gene: 5. The CDR3 nucleotides read TGTGCCAGCAGCCCGGGGACAGGGCGGCAAGAGACCCAGTACTTC. Translating it yields CASSPGTGRQETQYF.

This sequence joins TRBV19 and TRBJ1-6, with 7 positions matching TRBD1. The CDR3 has 16 amino acids. In germline, CDR1 is LNHDA, CDR2 SQIVND (reference sequence). The V segment lost 9 bases and the J segment 9 bases; nucleotides outside the gene matches: 17. CDR3 bases: TGTGCCAGCAGAAGGACAGGAGCTGAATTTGGTTCACCCCTCCACTTT. It translates to CASRRTGAEFGSPLHF.

This clonotype was seen many times. This sequence joins TRBV30 and TRBJ1-1, with 8 bases that match TRBD1. J lost 1 base, V lost 1 base, and 8 bases had no gene match. Germline loops: CDR1 GTSNPN, CDR2 SVGIG (reference sequence). The CDR3 has 16 amino acids. CDR3 coding DNA: TGTGCCTGGAGTGGGTCCGTGACAGGGGCGAACACTGAAGCTTTCTTT. Encoded protein: CAWSGSVTGANTEAFF.

In its sample, this clonotype was seen a few times. This may arise from a read error, as a much more abundant clone is one base away. CDR3 sequence: CASSRGESYEQYF. The CDR3 coding sequence is TGTGCCAGCAGCCGAGGGGAGTCCTACGAGCAGTACTTC. This sequence joins TRBV5-4 and TRBJ2-7; the D call may be TRBD1 or TRBD2 (5 bases each). Germline V lookup: CDR1 SGHNT, CDR2 YYREEE (reference sequence). V lost 4 bases, J lost 1 base, and 9 bases lay in between. The CDR3 is 13 amino acids.

Ten or more counts support this clonotype. The chain links TRBV29-1 to TRBJ2-6; unclear D gene. The germline V and J ends were trimmed by 3 bases and 0 bases, with 9 bases remaining between them. Germline CDR1 reads SQVTM; CDR2 reads ANQGSEA. This CDR3 contains 15 residues. The CDR3 nucleotides are TGCAGCGTTGAGGGATCACTCTCTGGGGCCAACGTCCTGACTTTC. It codes for CSVEGSLSGANVLTF.